This TCR beta chain was recovered during a study of T cell repertoires in cytomegalovirus infection. For the study at large: Indications of both CMV infection and matching HLA type were provided by public TCR beta signatures. Study observations and caveats: People with CMV and the relevant HLA were identified by cumulative public TCR beta family frequency.

Germline V gene sequence: CDR1 ENHRY, CDR2 SYGVKD. V shed 7 bases and J 0 bases; nucleotides not matched to a gene: 5. The CDR3 is 14 amino acids. One entry per CDR3 protein results from TCRdb running MiXCR on the reads. The data contain around 550,000 distinct CDR3 sequences, about 26% of them singletons. This clonotype came up once. Its antigen is still unknown. The sample consisted of PBMCs. V is TRBV10-3 and J is TRBJ1-2, with 7 bases aligning to TRBD1. The receptor was isolated from a human donor in good health (CMV status not recorded). Some clones in this sample may be carry-over from other donors' samples. The CDR3 loop reads CAIMGTEANYGYTF. As DNA, the CDR3 is TGTGCCATCATGGGGACAGAGGCTAACTATGGCTACACCTTC.